The 13 T cell receptor beta chains below all came from one sample that was sequenced in a study of T cells of healthy individuals (dated by TCRdb to about 2018). The library was built by means of 5' RACE. Instrument on record: Illumina MiSeq. TCRdb itself trimmed the public reads at Q25 with fastp, ran MiXCR and retained productive beta chains. Rows merge per CDR3 protein into single entries with the most common DNA and genes. Recorded for this sample are fewer than 75,000 distinct CDR3 sequences; 16% of them occurred a single time. The top ten constitute around 4.6% of the sample. Source of these receptors: a human donor in good health.

In this sample, this clonotype turned up many times. This rearrangement joins TRBV20-1 to TRBJ2-1, with TRBD2 matching 9 bases. Germline CDR1 and CDR2: DFQATT and SNEGSKA (reference sequence). The CDR3 is 16 amino acids. The junction had 10 bases not matched to a gene; V was cut back by 1 base and J by 6 bases. The CDR3 DNA is TGCAGTGCTAGAGTGCGGCGGGAGGGTCCCTTCAATGAGCAGTTCTTC. Amino acid sequence: CSARVRREGPFNEQFF.

This clonotype was counted only a few times. The CDR3 protein is CASSQSEEGQYNEQFF. For the CDR3, the DNA is TGCGCCAGCAGTCAATCCGAGGAAGGCCAATACAATGAGCAGTTCTTC. The chain employs TRBV23-1 and TRBJ2-1; D unclear. TRBV23-1 counts as an open reading frame of uncertain function. This CDR3 contains 16 residues. The ends were cut back, 0 bases at V and 4 bases at J, with 13 bases in the middle.

There are many counts of this clonotype. This sequence joins TRBV12-3 or TRBV12-4 and TRBJ2-2, with 9 bases aligning to TRBD1. The CDR3 sequence is 15 residues long. V lost 3 bases and J lost 5; bases outside the gene matches: 4. CDR3 amino acids: CASSLGQGGTGELFF. DNA for the CDR3: TGTGCCAGCAGTTTGGGACAGGGTGGGACCGGGGAGCTGTTTTTT.

This clonotype was counted at least ten times. V and J are TRBV7-3 and TRBJ1-3; a possible D gene is TRBD1 (5 bases). This CDR3 is built from 17 residues. Per germline, CDR1 SGHTA and CDR2 FQGTGA. V was shortened by 8 bases and J by 3 bases, with 23 bases between the two germline ends. Here the CDR3 reads CASGLPHPRGGGNTIYF. The CDR3 nucleotides read TGTGCCAGCGGACTTCCTCACCCTAGGGGAGGTGGAAACACCATATATTTT. The full variable domain, completed using reference TRBV7-3 and TRBJ1-3, is GAGVSQTPSNKVTEKGKYVELRCDPISGHTALYWYRQSLGQGPEFLIYFQGTGAADDSGLPNDRFFAVRPEGSVSTLKIQRTERGDSAVYLCASGLPHPRGGGNTIYFGEGSWLTVV.

This clonotype was seen only once. It is likely a read error, because the conserved phenylalanine at the end of the CDR3 is missing. This sequence joins TRBV11-3 and TRBJ1-5; 7 bases line up with TRBD1. There are 15 residues in the CDR3. Germline V gene sequence: CDR1 SGHNT, CDR2 YENEEA. V lost 5 bases, J lost 4 bases, and 8 bases stayed unmatched. CDR3 protein: CASSLTGVENQPQHI. CDR3 DNA: TGTGCCAGCAGCCTAACAGGGGTTGAAAATCAGCCCCAGCATATT.

In its sample, this clonotype was seen a few times. V and J are TRBV5-1 and TRBJ2-3, with TRBD2 matching 7 bases. Germline V CDR1 and CDR2: SGHRS, YFSETQ. Unmatched junction bases numbered 3, after V lost 2 bases and J lost 3 bases. CDR3 length equals 14 residues. Written as DNA, the CDR3 is TGCGCCAGCAGCTTAGAGCGGGGAACAGATACGCAGTATTTT. Translating it yields CASSLERGTDTQYF.

This clonotype was seen more than once but under ten times. DNA for the CDR3: TGTGCCAGCAGCCGAATTGGGAAAGAGACCCAGTACTTC. Its translation: CASSRIGKETQYF. V usage is TRBV3-1 and J usage is TRBJ2-5; D unresolved. CDR1 is LGHDT and CDR2 is YNNKEL in the germline V gene (reference sequence). V was cut by 4 bases and J by 3 bases, with 9 bases left in between. CDR3 size: 13 residues.

This clonotype appeared many times. The chain is built from TRBV4-1 and TRBJ1-2; D may be TRBD1 (5 bases). The CDR3 spans 16 residues. CDR1 and CDR2 from the germline V gene are MGHRA and YSYEKL. Trimming shortened V by 4 bases and J by 0 bases, and 15 bases separated the two germline ends. Here the CDR3 DNA reads TGCGCCAGCAGCCCGATTGGGAGGACAACTAACTATGGCTACACCTTC. Amino acids: CASSPIGRTTNYGYTF.

The chain has TRBV20-1 and TRBJ2-7; D is unclear. Germline assignment: CDR1 DFQATT and CDR2 SNEGSKA (reference sequence). There are 14 residues in the CDR3. V lost 6 bases and J lost 2, with 17 bases in between. As DNA, the CDR3 is TGCAGTGCCCGTGACACAACCAGAACCTACGAGCAGTACTTC. This codes for CSARDTTRTYEQYF.

This clonotype was seen at least ten times. The gene calls are TRBV20-1 and TRBJ2-1, with D hard to call. Trimming removed 2 bases at V and 0 bases at J, with 14 bases between. The CDR3 contains 16 residues. Germline loops: CDR1 DFQATT, CDR2 SNEGSKA (reference sequence). In DNA, the CDR3 is TGCAGTGCTAGACCCCTAATGAGGAGCTCCTACAATGAGCAGTTCTTC. Amino acids: CSARPLMRSSYNEQFF.

This clonotype was recorded a few times. This CDR3 is CASSPAGPGAGDTQYF. The CDR3 DNA reads as TGTGCCAGTTCTCCAGCCGGTCCGGGGGCGGGTGATACGCAGTATTTT. This chain joins TRBV28 and TRBJ2-3; either TRBD1 or TRBD2 may fit D (6 bases each). Trimming left V 9 bases short and J 6 bases short, with 25 bases between. The germline V gene encodes CDR1 MDHEN and CDR2 SYDVKM. The CDR3 spans 16 residues.

The V and J genes are TRBV4-3 and TRBJ1-2; the D gene is possibly TRBD1 (6 bases). Trimming left V 1 base short and J 5 bases short, with 17 bases between. The CDR3 is made up of 16 amino acids. Germline-derived CDR1 and CDR2 are LGHNA and YSLEER. The CDR3 DNA sequence: TGCGCCAGCAGCCAAGTGGGGGCAGGGCTGAGGTATGGCTACACCTTC. As protein: CASSQVGAGLRYGYTF.

This chain joins TRBV5-1 and TRBJ1-2; D might be TRBD1 (5 bases). The CDR3 sequence is 18 residues long. V lost 3 bases and J 4 bases, leaving 25 bases between the germline ends. CDR1 SGHRS and CDR2 YFSETQ come from the germline V gene. This chain's CDR3 is CASSWQTSTGPILYGYTF. CDR3 nucleotides: TGCGCCAGCAGCTGGCAGACTTCAACGGGGCCTATCCTCTATGGCTACACCTTC. The entire variable domain, with the rest obtained from reference TRBV5-1 and TRBJ1-2, is as follows: KAGVTQTPRYLIKTRGQQVTLSCSPISGHRSVSWYQQTPGQGLQFLFEYFSETQRNKGNFPGRFSGRQFSNSRSEMNVSTLELGDSALYLCASSWQTSTGPILYGYTFGSGTRLTVV.